This T cell receptor (beta chain) was identified during a study of regulatory T cells in long-lasting Graves disease. CDR3-region Arm-PCR and iRepertoire HTBI primers produced the TCR beta libraries. TCRdb used MiXCR to reprocess the multiplex PCR reads, holding one entry per CDR3 protein. Among 440,000 or so distinct CDR3 sequences, around 15% were seen once, and the ten largest hold about 11%. This clonotype was counted between two and nine times. Time point specified: newly diagnosed GD, antithyroid drugs for less than 3 months. PBMC RNA served as the TCR library source. These data were also filed under a second study, of T cells in Graves' hyperthyroidism and ophthalmopathy. That source adds: A model using 13 V-J features told ophthalmopathy apart from stable hyperthyroidism.

The origin of this receptor is a woman in her twenties or thirties with Graves disease. The source was peripheral blood mononuclear cells (PBMCs), collected at new diagnosis, from a patient treated with antithyroid drugs.

The CDR3 DNA sequence: TGTGCCAGCACGGCGGGACTAGCGGGAGACAATGAGCAGTTCTTC. Protein product: CASTAGLAGDNEQFF. This rearrangement joins TRBV6-1 to TRBJ2-1, with 14 bases identical to TRBD2. This CDR3 is 15 amino acids long. J gave up 5 bases and V 7 bases, and 4 bases lay outside the gene matches. CDR1 is MNHNS, CDR2 SASEGT, per germline.